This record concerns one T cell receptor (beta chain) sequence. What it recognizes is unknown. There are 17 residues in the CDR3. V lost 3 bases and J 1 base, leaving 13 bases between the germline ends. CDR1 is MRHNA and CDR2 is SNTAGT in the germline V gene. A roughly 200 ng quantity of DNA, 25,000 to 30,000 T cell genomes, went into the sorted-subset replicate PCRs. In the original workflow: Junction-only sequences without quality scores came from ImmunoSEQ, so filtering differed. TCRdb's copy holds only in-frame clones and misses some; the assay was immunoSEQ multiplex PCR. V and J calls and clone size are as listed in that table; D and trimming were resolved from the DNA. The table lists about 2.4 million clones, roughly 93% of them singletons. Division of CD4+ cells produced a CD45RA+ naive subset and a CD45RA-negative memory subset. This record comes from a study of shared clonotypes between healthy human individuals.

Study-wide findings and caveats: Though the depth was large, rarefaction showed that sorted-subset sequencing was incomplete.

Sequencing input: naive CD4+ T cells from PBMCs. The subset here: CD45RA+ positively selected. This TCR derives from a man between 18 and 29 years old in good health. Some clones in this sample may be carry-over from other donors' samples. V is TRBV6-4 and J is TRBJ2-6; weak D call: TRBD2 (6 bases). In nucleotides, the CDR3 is TGTGCCAGCAGTGAGGAGGGAAGAAGTTCTGGGGCCAACGTCCTGACTTTC. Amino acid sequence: CASSEEGRSSGANVLTF.